The TCR beta chain described here comes from a study of T cells in Graves' hyperthyroidism and ophthalmopathy. This clonotype was detected ten times or more. Amplified TCR beta CDR3 regions came from RNA transcripts. The study used the HTBI primer set for a first-round RT-PCR of the TCR CDR3. TCRdb redid the calling of the multiplex PCR reads with MiXCR, one entry per CDR3 protein. The sample lists a few hundred thousand distinct CDR3 sequences, 15% to 17% occurring once. The CDR3 totals 15 residues. Germline CDR1 is GTSNPN and CDR2 is SVGIG (reference sequence). V shed 2 bases and J shed 6 bases, with 19 bases lying between them.

The chain has TRBV30 and TRBJ1-2; D call uncertain. This clonotype originated in a woman aged 25 to 39 with Graves' hyperthyroidism. Sequencing input: blood. CDR3 region: CAWSISREGKDGYTF. As DNA, the CDR3 is TGTGCCTGGAGTATCTCCCGGGAGGGAAAGGATGGCTACACCTTC.